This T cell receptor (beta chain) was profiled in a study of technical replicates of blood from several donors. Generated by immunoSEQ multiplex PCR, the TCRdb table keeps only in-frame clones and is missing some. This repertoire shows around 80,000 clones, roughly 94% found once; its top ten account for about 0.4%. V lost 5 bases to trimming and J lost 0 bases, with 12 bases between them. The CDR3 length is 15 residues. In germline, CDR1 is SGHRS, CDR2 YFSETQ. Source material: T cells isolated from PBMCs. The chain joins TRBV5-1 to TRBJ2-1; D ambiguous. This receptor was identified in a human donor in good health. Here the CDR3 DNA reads TGCGCCAGCAGTTATCGGGTAAGCTCCTACAATGAGCAGTTCTTC. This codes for CASSYRVSSYNEQFF.